This T cell receptor beta chain was sequenced during a study of OX40 agonist ivuxolimab in advanced cancers. Study details: Antecedent anti-PD-1, anti-PD-L1 or anti-CTLA-4 therapy was permissible, with under 50% having received some.

The CDR3 sequence is 13 residues long. The V gene's germline CDR1 is MGHDK and CDR2 SYGVNS. V was clipped by 8 bases and J by 10 bases, with 17 bases between them. Sequenced by immunoSEQ multiplex PCR; TCRdb stores in-frame clones only, minus some. Of about 93,000 clones in the sample, under 95% were seen once. The sample was CD4+ or CD8+ T cells sorted from blood, taken in a trial of the OX40 agonist ivuxolimab. This chain uses TRBV25-1 with TRBJ1-4; a weak D match, TRBD1 (5 bases). This receptor was obtained from an adult with an advanced solid tumor such as melanoma, head and neck, liver or kidney cancer. CDR3 nucleotides: TGTGCCAGCTGTCAGAGCCTCGGGGGAAAACTGTTTTTT. Protein product: CASCQSLGGKLFF.